Included here is one TCR beta chain sequence, with context. These data belong to a study of blood T cell repertoires in COVID-19. This CDR3 comprises 15 residues. Unmatched junction bases numbered 7, after V lost 4 bases and J lost 8 bases. Germline values: CDR1 SNHLY, CDR2 FYNNEI. Measured with immunoSEQ multiplex PCR; TCRdb has only the in-frame clones, and not every one. The top ten clones hold 2.8% of a sample with more than 150,000 clones, more than 70% of them seen once. Sequenced material: peripheral blood. The chain is built from TRBV2 and TRBJ2-1, with 11 positions matching TRBD2. This receptor was taken from an elderly woman with active or convalescent COVID-19. CDR3 DNA sequence: TGTGCCAGCAGTGCCACTAGCGGGGGAGGGCATGAGCAGTTCTTC. Protein product: CASSATSGGGHEQFF.